The clone carrying this T cell receptor beta chain was counted once. Antigen: not known. Sorted regulatory T cells were CD4-positive, CD25-high and CD127-low or negative. Per the study methods: Patients' Tregs yielded approximately 52,000 distinct TCRbeta sequences; donors' roughly 1x10^5. The table came from immunoSEQ multiplex PCR; TCRdb's copy has only in-frame clones and leaves some out. The V and J calls and clone size come from that table; D and trimming were worked out from the DNA. The data show around 22,000 clones, approximately 91% seen once. These data belong to a study of B cell selection in AIRE deficiency. Study conclusions and caveats: TCRbeta-only data showed 30% to 45% of shared healthy Treg sequences in healthy Tconv. Shared Treg sequences were biased toward short CDR3s with few non-templated nucleotide insertions.

This sequence was found in a human donor in good health. Sequencing was done on a sample of CD4+CD25+ Tregs sorted from PBMCs.

The chain's CDR3 is CASSQGGKTGELFF. Here the CDR3 DNA reads TGTGCCAGCAGCCAGGGCGGTAAGACCGGGGAGCTGTTTTTT. The chain employs TRBV6-6 and TRBJ2-2; the D gene is possibly TRBD1 (5 bases). V dropped 6 bases and J dropped 5 bases, with 13 bases sitting between them. The germline V gene has CDR1 MNHNY and CDR2 SVGAGI (reference sequence). The CDR3 runs to 14 residues.